Below, 10 T cell receptor beta chains from the same sample are listed, as sequenced in a study of T-cell memory formation after mild COVID-19. TCRdb processed the 5' RACE reads anew with MiXCR; each CDR3 protein has one entry. There are about 350,000 distinct CDR3 sequences in the sample; around 13% occur only once, and about 20% lies in the top ten. The sample taken for sequencing was PBMCs or a T cell subset sorted from them (not recorded which). Receptor source: a man in his late teens or twenties who had mild COVID-19 (a few samples of this study predate the infection). Cell type and time point are not known.

V gene TRBV5-6 combines with J gene TRBJ2-3; 7 nucleotides align to TRBD1. Germline values: CDR1 SGHDT, CDR2 YYEEEE. V shed 4 bases and J 5 bases; nucleotides not matched to a gene: 13. This CDR3 is built from 16 residues. The CDR3 coding sequence is TGTGCCAGCAGCCCCGGGACAGCCGCGCAGATAGATACGCAGTATTTT. Translating it yields CASSPGTAAQIDTQYF.

This clonotype was seen more than once but under ten times. The genes are TRBV11-2 and TRBJ2-5, with 7 bases lining up with TRBD2. V gave up 1 base and J gave up 4 bases; unmatched junction bases: 3. The CDR3 runs 14 residues. Germline-derived CDR1 and CDR2 are SGHAT and FQNNGV. CDR3 DNA: TGTGCCAGCAGCTTAGGGGCTAGCGGAGAGACCCAGTACTTC. This translates into CASSLGASGETQYF.

The chain has TRBV4-3 and TRBJ2-3, with a weak D call TRBD2 (6 bases). Trimming removed 0 bases from V and 1 base from J, with 11 bases in between. The CDR3 has 16 residues. Per germline, CDR1 LGHNA and CDR2 YSLEER. The CDR3 region is CASSQDIQRGTDTQYF. The CDR3, as DNA: TGCGCCAGCAGCCAAGATATCCAGCGGGGCACAGATACGCAGTATTTT.

In regard to this clonotype: Sequence at one end of the junction differs from germline and may be a read error. The V gene is TRBV7-9, the J gene TRBJ1-2; D unclear. Per the germline V gene, CDR1 is SEHNR and CDR2 is FQNEAQ (reference sequence). The CDR3 covers 11 residues. The CDR3 DNA sequence: TGTGCCAGCAGCTTAGCGGCGGCAGCCAACTTC. Translating it yields CASSLAAAANF.

The rearrangement uses TRBV5-1 and TRBJ1-2; the D is unclear. This CDR3 region has 13 residues. Germline V CDR1 and CDR2: SGHRS, YFSETQ. Trimming took off 1 base at V and 8 bases at J, with 12 bases between the two ends. CDR3 sequence (DNA): TGCGCCAGCAGCTTGAAAGTTGGTTTGGGCTACACCTTC. Amino acid sequence: CASSLKVGLGYTF.

On this clonotype: An end of the junction does not agree with germline; a read error may underlie this. The CDR3, as DNA: TGTGCTAGCAGCGCGGGACAGATGTATAATTCACCCCTCCACTTT. It encodes CASSAGQMYNSPLHF. This chain uses TRBV7-7 with TRBJ1-6; 7 bases are shared with TRBD1. In germline, CDR1 is SSHAT, CDR2 FNYEAQ (reference sequence). The CDR3 is 15 amino acids. The whole variable domain, filled in from reference TRBV7-7 and TRBJ1-6, reads GAGVSQSPRYKVTKRGQDVTLRCDPISSHATLYWYQQALGQGPEFLTYFNYEAQPDKSGLPSDRFSAERPEGSISTLTIQRTEQRDSAMYRCASSAGQMYNSPLHFGNGTRLTVT.

The chain is built from TRBV24-1 and TRBJ2-4; D is uncertain. Germline CDR1 and CDR2: KGHDR and SFDVKD. The CDR3 extends over 13 amino acids. V lost 0 bases, J lost 8 bases, and 7 bases lay in between. DNA of the CDR3: TGTGCCACCAGTGATTTGGAGTGGGACATTCAGTACTTC. Protein: CATSDLEWDIQYF.

The rearrangement uses TRBV4-1 and TRBJ1-5, with no clear D. This CDR3 has 15 amino acids. The germline CDR1 and CDR2 sequences are MGHRA and YSYEKL. V dropped 0 bases and J dropped 0 bases, with 6 bases sitting between them. The CDR3 DNA is TGCGCCAGCAGCCAAGAGGGGTATAGCAATCAGCCCCAGCATTTT. It specifies CASSQEGYSNQPQHF.

The chain uses TRBV6-5 and TRBJ2-2; 8 bases are a match to TRBD2. In germline, CDR1 is MNHEY, CDR2 SVGAGI. The CDR3 runs to 15 residues. With 5 bases clipped from V and 2 bases from J, the junction kept 4 bases outside the gene matches. The CDR3 DNA sequence: TGTGCCAGCAGTAAACTAGCGGCTAACACCGGGGAGCTGTTTTTT. It codes for CASSKLAANTGELFF.

The chain recombines TRBV5-1 with TRBJ2-1; 12 positions match TRBD1. The ends lost 2 bases at V and 5 bases at J; junction bases unmatched: 8. The V gene's germline CDR1 is SGHRS and CDR2 YFSETQ. The CDR3 sequence is 17 residues long. CDR3 in amino acids: CASSFIGTGGYNNEQFF. The CDR3 nucleotides read TGCGCCAGCAGCTTTATCGGGACAGGGGGCTACAACAATGAGCAGTTCTTC. The full variable domain, completed using reference TRBV5-1 and TRBJ2-1, is KAGVTQTPRYLIKTRGQQVTLSCSPISGHRSVSWYQQTPGQGLQFLFEYFSETQRNKGNFPGRFSGRQFSNSRSEMNVSTLELGDSALYLCASSFIGTGGYNNEQFFGPGTRLTVL.